This T cell receptor beta chain came from a study of vaccination effects on CD4 cells after COVID-19. Sequenced by immunoSEQ multiplex PCR; TCRdb stores in-frame clones only, minus some. The sample yields about 47,000 clones, about 70% seen once. CD4+ T cells were isolated after less than 12 days of culture. Two-dose BNT162b2 or mRNA-1273 vaccination was given to participants. On this clone itself: Its specificity is not known.

V lost 4 bases and J lost 2, with 18 bases in between. This CDR3 has 16 residues. The V gene's germline CDR1 is MNHNY and CDR2 SVGAGI (reference sequence). The chain has TRBV6-6 and TRBJ2-7; D possibly uses TRBD1 or TRBD2 (5 bases each). The TCR originated in a human donor who received a COVID-19 vaccine. The sample in question was CD4+ T cells from PBMCs cultured without peptide, obtained after COVID-19 vaccination. The chain's CDR3 is CASSSMTGRSTYEQYF. DNA for the CDR3: TGTGCCAGCAGTTCCATGACGGGACGCTCTACCTACGAGCAGTACTTC.